The clone carrying this TCR beta chain was recorded at least ten times. What it binds is not known. Sequencing ends 3 residues short of the CDR3 end; the germline J gene provides the rest. The data originate from a study of T cell clonality in common variable immunodeficiency. Study conclusions and caveats: CVID subjects showed higher TCRbeta clonality than healthy controls. Compared with controls, CVID subjects had fewer shared TCRbeta clones.

Using immunoSEQ multiplex PCR, the repertoire was profiled, and TCRdb retains in-frame clones only, with some absent. The sample is made up of 60,000 to 75,000 clones, none counted only once. Trimming removed 7 bases from V and 1 base from J, with 13 bases in between. The CDR3 extends over 14 amino acids. Germline lookup yields CDR1 MNHEY and CDR2 SVGEGT. Most patients and controls had Caucasian heritage. The chain joins TRBV6-2 or TRBV6-3 to TRBJ1-1; perhaps TRBD1 as D (5 bases). The sample was peripheral blood mononuclear cells. This clonotype originated in a person between 18 and 75 years old in good health. The CDR3 is CASNNPGGNTEAFF. Incomplete CDR3 DNA: TGTGCCAGCAACAACCCCGGGGGGAACACTGAA.